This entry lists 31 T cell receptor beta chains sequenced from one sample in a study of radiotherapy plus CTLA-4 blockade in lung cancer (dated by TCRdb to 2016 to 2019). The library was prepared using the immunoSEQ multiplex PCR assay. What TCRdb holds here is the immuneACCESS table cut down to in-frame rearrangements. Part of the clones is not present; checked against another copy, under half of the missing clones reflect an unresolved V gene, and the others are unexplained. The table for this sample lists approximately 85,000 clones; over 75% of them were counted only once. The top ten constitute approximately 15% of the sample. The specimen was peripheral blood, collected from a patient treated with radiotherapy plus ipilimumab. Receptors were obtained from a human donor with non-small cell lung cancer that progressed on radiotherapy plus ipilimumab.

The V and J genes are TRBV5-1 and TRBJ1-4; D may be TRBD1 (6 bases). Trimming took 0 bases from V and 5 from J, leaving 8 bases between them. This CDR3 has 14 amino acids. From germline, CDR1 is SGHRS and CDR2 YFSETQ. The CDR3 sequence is CASSLGRGNEKLFF. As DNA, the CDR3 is TGCGCCAGCAGCTTGGGCAGGGGCAATGAAAAACTGTTTTTT.

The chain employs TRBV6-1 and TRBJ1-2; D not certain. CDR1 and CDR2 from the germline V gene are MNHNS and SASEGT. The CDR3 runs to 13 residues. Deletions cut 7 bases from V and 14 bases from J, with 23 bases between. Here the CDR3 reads CASNEIIGLSSTF. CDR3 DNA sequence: TGTGCCAGCAACGAAATCATAGGGCTATCGTCGACCTTC.

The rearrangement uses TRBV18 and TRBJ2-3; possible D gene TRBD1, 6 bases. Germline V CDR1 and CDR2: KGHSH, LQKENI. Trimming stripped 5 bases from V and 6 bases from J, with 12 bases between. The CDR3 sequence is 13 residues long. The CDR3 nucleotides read TGTGCCAGCTCAGAGGGGGTTTTCGATACGCAGTATTTT. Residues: CASSEGVFDTQYF.

The CDR3 loop is CAWSVPYRGGYTF. DNA for the CDR3: TGTGCCTGGAGTGTACCCTATCGGGGGGGCTACACCTTC. The chain has TRBV30 and TRBJ1-2; maybe TRBD1 (5 bases). Germline CDR1 and CDR2: GTSNPN and SVGIG (reference sequence). CDR3 length equals 13 residues. V lost 0 bases to trimming and J lost 8 bases, with 13 bases between them. The variable domain in full, with the rest retrieved from reference TRBV30 and TRBJ1-2, is SQTIHQWPATLVQPVGSPLSLECTVEGTSNPNLYWYRQAAGRGLQLLFYSVGIGQISSEVPQNLSASRPQDRQFILSSKKLLLSDSGFYLCAWSVPYRGGYTFGSGTRLTVV.

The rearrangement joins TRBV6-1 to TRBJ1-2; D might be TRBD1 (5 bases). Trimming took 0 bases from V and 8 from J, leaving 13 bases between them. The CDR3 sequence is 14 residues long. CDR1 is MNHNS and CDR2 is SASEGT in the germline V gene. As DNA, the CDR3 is TGTGCCAGCAGTGAAGCGGCACAGGTTCGAGGCTACACCTTC. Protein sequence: CASSEAAQVRGYTF.

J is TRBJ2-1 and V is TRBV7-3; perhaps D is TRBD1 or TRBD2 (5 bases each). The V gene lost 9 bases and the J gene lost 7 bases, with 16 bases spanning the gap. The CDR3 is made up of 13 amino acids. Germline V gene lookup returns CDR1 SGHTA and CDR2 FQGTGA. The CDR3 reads CASSVGVENEQFF. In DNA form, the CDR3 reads TGTGCCAGTAGTGTGGGGGTTGAAAATGAGCAGTTCTTC.

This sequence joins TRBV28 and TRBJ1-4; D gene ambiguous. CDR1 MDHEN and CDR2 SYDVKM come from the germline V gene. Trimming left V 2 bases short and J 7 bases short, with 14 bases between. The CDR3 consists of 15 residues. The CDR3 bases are TGTGCCAGCAGTTTAATCAGGAAGGGCGGTGAAAAACTGTTTTTT. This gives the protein CASSLIRKGGEKLFF. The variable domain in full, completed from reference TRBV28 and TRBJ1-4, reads DVKVTQSSRYLVKRTGEKVFLECVQDMDHENMFWYRQDPGLGLRLIYFSYDVKMKEKGDIPEGYSVSREKKERFSLILESASTNQTSMYLCASSLIRKGGEKLFFGSGTQLSVL.

CDR3 amino acids: CASSPGSHRTGGELFF. CDR3 DNA sequence: TGTGCCAGCTCACCGGGGAGTCACAGGACGGGCGGGGAGCTGTTTTTT. The chain recombines TRBV18 with TRBJ2-2; D may be TRBD1 or TRBD2 (5 bases each). V dropped 3 bases and J dropped 7 bases, with 18 bases sitting between them. The V gene's germline CDR1 is KGHSH and CDR2 LQKENI. The CDR3 length is 16 residues. The variable domain in full, with the rest retrieved from reference TRBV18 and TRBJ2-2, is NAGVMQNPRHLVRRRGQEARLRCSPMKGHSHVYWYRQLPEEGLKFMVYLQKENIIDESGMPKERFSAEFPKEGPSILRIQQVVRGDSAAYFCASSPGSHRTGGELFFGEGSRLTVL.

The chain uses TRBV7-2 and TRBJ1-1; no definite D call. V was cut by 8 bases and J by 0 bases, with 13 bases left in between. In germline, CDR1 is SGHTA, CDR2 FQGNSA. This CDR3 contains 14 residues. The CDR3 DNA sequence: TGTGCCAGCCACCCCCGGACCGTGAACACTGAAGCTTTCTTT. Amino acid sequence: CASHPRTVNTEAFF.

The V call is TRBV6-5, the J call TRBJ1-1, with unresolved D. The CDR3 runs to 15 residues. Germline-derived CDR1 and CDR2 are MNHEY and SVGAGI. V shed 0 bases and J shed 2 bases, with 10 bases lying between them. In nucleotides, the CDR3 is TGTGCCAGCAGTTACTCGATGTCAACCAACACTGAAGCTTTCTTT. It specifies CASSYSMSTNTEAFF.

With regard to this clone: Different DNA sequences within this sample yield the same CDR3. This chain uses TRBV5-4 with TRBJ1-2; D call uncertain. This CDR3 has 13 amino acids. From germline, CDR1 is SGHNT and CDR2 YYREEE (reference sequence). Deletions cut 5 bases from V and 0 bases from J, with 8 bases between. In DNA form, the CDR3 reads TGTGCCAGCAGGGGTGGAGCTAACTATGGCTACACCTTC. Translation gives CASRGGANYGYTF.

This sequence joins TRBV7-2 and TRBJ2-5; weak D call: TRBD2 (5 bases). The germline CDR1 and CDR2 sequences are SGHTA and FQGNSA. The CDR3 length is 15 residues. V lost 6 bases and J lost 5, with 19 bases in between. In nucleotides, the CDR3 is TGTGCCAGCAGTCAATTGAGGGCGCCGGGGGAGACCCAGTACTTC. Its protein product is CASSQLRAPGETQYF. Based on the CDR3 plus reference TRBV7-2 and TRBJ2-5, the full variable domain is GAGVSQSPSNKVTEKGKDVELRCDPISGHTALYWYRQSLGQGLEFLIYFQGNSAPDKSGLPSDRFSAERTGGSVSTLTIQRTQQEDSAVYLCASSQLRAPGETQYFGPGTRLLVL.

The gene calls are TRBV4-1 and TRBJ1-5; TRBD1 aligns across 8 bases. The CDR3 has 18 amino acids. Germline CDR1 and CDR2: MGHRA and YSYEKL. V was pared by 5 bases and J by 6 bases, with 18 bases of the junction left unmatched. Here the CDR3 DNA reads TGCGCCAGCAGCGATGGACGGACAGGGCTTGGGGGAGGTCAGCCCCAGCATTTT. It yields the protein CASSDGRTGLGGGQPQHF.

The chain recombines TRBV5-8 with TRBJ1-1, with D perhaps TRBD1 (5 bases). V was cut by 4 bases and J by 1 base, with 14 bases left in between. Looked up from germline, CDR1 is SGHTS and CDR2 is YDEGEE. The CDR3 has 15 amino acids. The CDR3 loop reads CASSLPGTENTEAFF. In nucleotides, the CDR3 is TGTGCCAGCAGCCTCCCCGGGACGGAGAACACTGAAGCTTTCTTT.

The CDR3 loop is CASSSRGWATRMNTEAFF. The DNA for the CDR3 is TGTGCCAGCAGCTCCCGCGGATGGGCAACCAGAATGAACACTGAAGCTTTCTTT. The V gene is TRBV11-3, the J gene TRBJ1-1; unclear D gene. Trimming cost V 4 bases and J 0 bases, with 21 bases left between them. The CDR3 runs to 18 residues. CDR1 is SGHNT, CDR2 YENEEA, per germline.

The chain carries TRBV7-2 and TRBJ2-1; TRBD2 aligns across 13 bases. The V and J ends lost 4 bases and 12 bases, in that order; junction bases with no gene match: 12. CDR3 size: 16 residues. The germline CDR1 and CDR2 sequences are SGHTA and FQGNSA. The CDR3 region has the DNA TGTGCCAGCAGCTCTACACCGGGACTAGCGGGGCCGGGGCAGTTCTTC. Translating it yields CASSSTPGLAGPGQFF. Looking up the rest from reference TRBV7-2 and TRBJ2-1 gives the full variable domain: GAGVSQSPSNKVTEKGKDVELRCDPISGHTALYWYRQSLGQGLEFLIYFQGNSAPDKSGLPSDRFSAERTGGSVSTLTIQRTQQEDSAVYLCASSSTPGLAGPGQFFGPGTRLTVL.

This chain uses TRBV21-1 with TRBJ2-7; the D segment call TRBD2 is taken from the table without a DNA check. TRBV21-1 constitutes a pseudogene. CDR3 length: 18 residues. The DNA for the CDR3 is TGTGCCAGCAGCAGGTACAGGGGGCGTTCTAGCGGGAGGTACGAGCAGTACTTC. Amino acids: CASSRYRGRSSGRYEQYF.

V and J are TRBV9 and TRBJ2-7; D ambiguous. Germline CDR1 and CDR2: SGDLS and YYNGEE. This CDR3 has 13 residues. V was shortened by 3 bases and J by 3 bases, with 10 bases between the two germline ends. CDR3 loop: CASSGGPFYEQYF. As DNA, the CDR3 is TGTGCCAGCAGCGGAGGACCCTTCTACGAGCAGTACTTC.

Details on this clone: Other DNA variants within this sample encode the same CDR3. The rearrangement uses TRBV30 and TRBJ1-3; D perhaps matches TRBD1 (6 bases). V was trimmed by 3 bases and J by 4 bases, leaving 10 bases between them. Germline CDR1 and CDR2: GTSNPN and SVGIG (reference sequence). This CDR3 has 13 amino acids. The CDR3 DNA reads TGTGCCTGGAGCGCAGACAGGGGAAACACCATATATTTT. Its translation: CAWSADRGNTIYF.

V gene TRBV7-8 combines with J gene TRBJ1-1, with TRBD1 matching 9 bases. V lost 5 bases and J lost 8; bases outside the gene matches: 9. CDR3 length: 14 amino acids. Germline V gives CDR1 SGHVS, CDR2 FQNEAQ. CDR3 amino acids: CASSRIQGAQEAFF. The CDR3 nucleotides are TGTGCCAGCAGCAGGATACAGGGGGCGCAGGAAGCTTTCTTT. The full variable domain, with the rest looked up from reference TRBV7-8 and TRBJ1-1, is GAGVSQSPRYKVAKRGQDVALRCDPISGHVSLFWYQQALGQGPEFLTYFQNEAQLDKSGLPSDRFFAERPEGSVSTLKIQRTQQEDSAVYLCASSRIQGAQEAFFGQGTRLTVV.

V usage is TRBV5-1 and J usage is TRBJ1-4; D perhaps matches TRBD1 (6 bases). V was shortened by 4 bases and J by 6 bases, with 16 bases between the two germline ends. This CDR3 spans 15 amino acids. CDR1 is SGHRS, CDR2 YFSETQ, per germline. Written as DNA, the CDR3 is TGCGCCAGCAGCGGGACACAGGGAAGTCATGAAAAACTGTTTTTT. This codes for CASSGTQGSHEKLFF.

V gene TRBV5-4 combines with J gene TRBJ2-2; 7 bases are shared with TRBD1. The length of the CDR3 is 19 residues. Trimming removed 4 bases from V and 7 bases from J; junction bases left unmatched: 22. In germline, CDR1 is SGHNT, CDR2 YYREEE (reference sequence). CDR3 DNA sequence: TGTGCCAGCAGCCGCCGACAGGGCGAGTTTTGGTTTAGTGGCGGGGAGCTGTTTTTT. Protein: CASSRRQGEFWFSGGELFF.

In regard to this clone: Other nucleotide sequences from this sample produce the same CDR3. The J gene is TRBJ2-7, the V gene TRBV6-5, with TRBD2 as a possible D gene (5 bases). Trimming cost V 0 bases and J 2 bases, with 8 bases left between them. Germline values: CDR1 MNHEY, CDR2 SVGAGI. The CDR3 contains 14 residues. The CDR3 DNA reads TGTGCCAGCAGTTACTCGTGGGGAGCCTACGAGCAGTACTTC. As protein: CASSYSWGAYEQYF.

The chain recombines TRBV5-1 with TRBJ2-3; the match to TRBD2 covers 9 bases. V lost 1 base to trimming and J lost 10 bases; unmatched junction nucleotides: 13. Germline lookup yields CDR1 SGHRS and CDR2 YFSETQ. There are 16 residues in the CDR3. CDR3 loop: CASSLTSGPPDVAQYF. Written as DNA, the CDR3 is TGCGCCAGCAGCTTGACTAGCGGGCCACCCGACGTGGCGCAGTATTTT.

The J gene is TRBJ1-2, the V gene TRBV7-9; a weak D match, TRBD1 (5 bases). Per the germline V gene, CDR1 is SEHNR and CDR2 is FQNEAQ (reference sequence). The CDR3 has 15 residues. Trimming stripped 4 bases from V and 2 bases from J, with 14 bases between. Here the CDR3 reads CASSSGTQGNYGYTF. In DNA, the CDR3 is TGTGCCAGCAGCTCTGGGACCCAGGGCAACTATGGCTACACCTTC.

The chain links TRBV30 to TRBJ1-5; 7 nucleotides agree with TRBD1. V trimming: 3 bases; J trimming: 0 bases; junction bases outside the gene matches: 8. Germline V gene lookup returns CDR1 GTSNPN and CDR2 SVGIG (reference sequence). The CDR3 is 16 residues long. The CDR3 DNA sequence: TGTGCCTGGAGCCCGGGACAGATTTATAGCAATCAGCCCCAGCATTTT. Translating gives CAWSPGQIYSNQPQHF.

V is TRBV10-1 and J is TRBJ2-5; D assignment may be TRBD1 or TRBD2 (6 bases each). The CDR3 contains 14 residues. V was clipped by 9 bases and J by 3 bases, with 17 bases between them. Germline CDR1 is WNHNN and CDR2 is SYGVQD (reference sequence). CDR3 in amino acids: CARRSGEEEETQYF. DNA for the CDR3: TGCGCCAGAAGATCAGGGGAGGAGGAAGAGACCCAGTACTTC.

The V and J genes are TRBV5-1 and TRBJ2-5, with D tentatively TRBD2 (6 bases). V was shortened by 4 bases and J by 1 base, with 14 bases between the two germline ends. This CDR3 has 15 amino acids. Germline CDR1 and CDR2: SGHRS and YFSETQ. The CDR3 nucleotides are TGCGCCAGCAGCCGGGCCCTCGGGAGCCAAGAGACCCAGTACTTC. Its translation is CASSRALGSQETQYF.

The CDR3 region is CASSHENSPLHF. As DNA, the CDR3 is TGTGCCAGCAGCCATGAAAATTCACCCCTCCACTTT. J is TRBJ1-6 and V is TRBV4-2; D is unresolved. CDR3 length equals 12 residues. Germline values: CDR1 LGHNA, CDR2 YNFKEQ. The ends were cut back, 3 bases at V and 7 bases at J, with 4 bases in the middle.

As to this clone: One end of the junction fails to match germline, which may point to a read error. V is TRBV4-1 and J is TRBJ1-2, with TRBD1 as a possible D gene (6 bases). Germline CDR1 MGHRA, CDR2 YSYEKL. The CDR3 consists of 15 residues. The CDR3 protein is CASGQGQGNNYGYTF. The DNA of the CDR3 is TGCGCCAGCGGCCAAGGGCAGGGGAATAACTATGGCTACACCTTC.

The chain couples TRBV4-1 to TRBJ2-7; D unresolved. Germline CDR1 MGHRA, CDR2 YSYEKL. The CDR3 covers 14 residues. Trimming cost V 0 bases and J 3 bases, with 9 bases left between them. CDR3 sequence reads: CASSQDYLGYEQYF. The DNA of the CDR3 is TGCGCCAGCAGCCAAGATTACCTGGGCTACGAGCAGTACTTC.